These 9 T cell receptor beta chains share one sample of origin, sequenced in a study of control samples from healthy donors and cancer patients. This table comes from immunoSEQ multiplex PCR, and its TCRdb copy is limited to in-frame clones, with some not included. Altogether around 100,000 clones are present, 80% to 95% being singletons, with the ten largest covering under 4%. Input material: blood. The receptors come from a human donor in good health. The donor label of this sample is uncertain.

V usage is TRBV2 and J usage is TRBJ1-4, with D tentatively TRBD1 (6 bases). Trimming cost V 6 bases and J 11 bases, with 25 bases left between them. This CDR3 has 16 residues. The V gene's germline CDR1 is SNHLY and CDR2 FYNNEI. The CDR3 sequence is CASSPGVWEDPEKLFF. The CDR3 coding sequence is TGTGCCAGCAGCCCAGGGGTCTGGGAAGACCCCGAGAAACTGTTTTTT.

The chain combines TRBV6-5 with TRBJ2-3; D ambiguous. CDR1 is MNHEY and CDR2 is SVGAGI in the germline V gene. The CDR3 covers 14 residues. The V and J ends lost 7 bases and 2 bases respectively, with 13 bases between them. CDR3 nucleotide sequence: TGTGCCAGCAAGTACGGGCCCATCACAGATACGCAGTATTTT. Its protein product is CASKYGPITDTQYF.

The chain uses TRBV18 and TRBJ2-2, with TRBD2 matching over 12 bases. There are 18 residues in the CDR3. The V gene's germline CDR1 is KGHSH and CDR2 LQKENI. The V segment lost 1 base and the J segment 2 bases; nucleotides outside the gene matches: 5. The CDR3 bases are TGTGCCAGCTCACCACTGGGACTAGCGGGCGGCAACACCGGGGAGCTGTTTTTT. This gives the protein CASSPLGLAGGNTGELFF.

The chain employs TRBV27 and TRBJ2-2, with TRBD2 identical over 8 bases. The CDR3 covers 14 residues. CDR1 MNHEY and CDR2 SMNVEV come from the germline V gene (reference sequence). Losses at the gene ends were 5 bases for V and 7 bases for J; bases not matched to a gene: 6. CDR3 nucleotides: TGTGCCAGCAGTCCAGCGGGGGAAATCGGGGAGCTGTTTTTT. This codes for CASSPAGEIGELFF.

V is TRBV3-1 (or the pseudogene TRBV3-2) and J is TRBJ2-3; TRBD2 agrees at 7 bases. The CDR3 is made up of 14 amino acids. The germline V gene has CDR1 LGHDT and CDR2 YNNKEL (reference sequence). J was trimmed by 0 bases and V by 4 bases; bases with no gene match: 1. The CDR3 loop is CASSRLASTDTQYF. The CDR3 DNA follows: TGTGCCAGCAGCCGACTAGCTAGCACAGATACGCAGTATTTT.

The gene calls are TRBV7-2 and TRBJ1-3; D is possibly TRBD1 (5 bases). Germline V gives CDR1 SGHTA, CDR2 FQGNSA. This CDR3 contains 16 residues. The V end lost 2 bases, the J end lost 0 bases, and 11 bases lay between the germline ends. The CDR3 region is CASSLRGGLSGNTIYF. DNA of the CDR3: TGTGCCAGCAGCTTACGGGGCGGCCTCTCTGGAAACACCATATATTTT.

The chain joins TRBV30 to TRBJ2-3, with TRBD2 identical over 7 bases. CDR1 and CDR2 from the germline V gene are GTSNPN and SVGIG (reference sequence). The CDR3 covers 15 residues. V was pared by 3 bases and J by 0 bases, with 6 bases of the junction left unmatched. The CDR3 region is CAWSDSGGSTDTQYF. CDR3 nucleotide sequence: TGTGCCTGGAGCGATTCGGGGGGAAGCACAGATACGCAGTATTTT.

The chain joins TRBV30 to TRBJ2-3, with D possibly TRBD1 on 6 matching bases. The ends were cut back, 2 bases at V and 1 base at J, with 13 bases in the middle. The CDR3 consists of 15 residues. CDR1 GTSNPN and CDR2 SVGIG come from the germline V gene (reference sequence). The CDR3 loop is CAWSSTGMGTDTQYF. The CDR3 nucleotides read TGTGCCTGGAGTTCCACAGGGATGGGCACAGATACGCAGTATTTT.

The chain uses TRBV6-5 and TRBJ1-4; TRBD1 aligns across 9 bases. The CDR3 has 15 residues. V gave up 0 bases and J gave up 7 bases; unmatched junction bases: 3. Germline CDR1 reads MNHEY; CDR2 reads SVGAGI. DNA for the CDR3: TGTGCCAGCAGTTACTCCACAGGGGGCGGTGAAAAACTGTTTTTT. Residues: CASSYSTGGGEKLFF.